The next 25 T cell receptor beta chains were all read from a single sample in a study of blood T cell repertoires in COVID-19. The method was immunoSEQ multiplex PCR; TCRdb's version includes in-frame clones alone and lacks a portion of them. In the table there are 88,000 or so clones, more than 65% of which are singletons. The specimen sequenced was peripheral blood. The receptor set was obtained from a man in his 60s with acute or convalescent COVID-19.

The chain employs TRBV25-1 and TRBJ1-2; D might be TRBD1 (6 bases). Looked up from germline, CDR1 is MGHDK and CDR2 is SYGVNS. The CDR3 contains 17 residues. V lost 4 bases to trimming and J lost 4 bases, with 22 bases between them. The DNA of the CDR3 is TGTGCCAGCAGTGGACCCGGACCCTCGACAGGATTCTATGGCTACACCTTC. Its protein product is CASSGPGPSTGFYGYTF.

CDR3 loop: CASSQQSGSYEQYF. Written as DNA, the CDR3 is TGTGCCAGCAGCCAACAGTCCGGTTCCTACGAGCAGTACTTC. The V and J genes are TRBV11-1 and TRBJ2-7; D call uncertain. Germline-derived CDR1 and CDR2 are SGHAT and FQDESV (reference sequence). V lost 5 bases, J lost 1 base, and 12 bases lay in between. The CDR3 runs 14 residues.

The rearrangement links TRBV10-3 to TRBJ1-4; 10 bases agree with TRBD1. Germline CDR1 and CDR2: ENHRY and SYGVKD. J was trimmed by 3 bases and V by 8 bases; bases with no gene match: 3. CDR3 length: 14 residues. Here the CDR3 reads CAIRGTGANEKLFF. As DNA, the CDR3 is TGTGCCATCCGCGGGACAGGGGCTAATGAAAAACTGTTTTTT.

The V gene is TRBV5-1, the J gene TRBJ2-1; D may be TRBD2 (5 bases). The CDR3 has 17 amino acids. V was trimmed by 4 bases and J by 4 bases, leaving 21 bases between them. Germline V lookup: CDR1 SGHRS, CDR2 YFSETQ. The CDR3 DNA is TGCGCCAGCAGCCCCCCGCTTCGGGCGGGCCTTTACAATGAGCAGTTCTTC. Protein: CASSPPLRAGLYNEQFF.

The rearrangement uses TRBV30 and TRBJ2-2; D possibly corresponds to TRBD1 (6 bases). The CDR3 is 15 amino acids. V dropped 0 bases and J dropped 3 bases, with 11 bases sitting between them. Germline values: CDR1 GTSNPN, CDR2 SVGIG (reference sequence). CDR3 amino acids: CAWSVGGSHTGELFF. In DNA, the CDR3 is TGTGCCTGGAGTGTAGGGGGATCCCACACCGGGGAGCTGTTTTTT.

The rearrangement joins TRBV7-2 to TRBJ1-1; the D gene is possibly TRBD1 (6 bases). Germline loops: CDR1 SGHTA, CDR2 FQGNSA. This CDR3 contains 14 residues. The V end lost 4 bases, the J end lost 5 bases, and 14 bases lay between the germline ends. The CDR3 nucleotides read TGTGCCAGCAGCTCCCCTAGGACAGCAACTGAAGCTTTCTTT. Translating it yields CASSSPRTATEAFF.

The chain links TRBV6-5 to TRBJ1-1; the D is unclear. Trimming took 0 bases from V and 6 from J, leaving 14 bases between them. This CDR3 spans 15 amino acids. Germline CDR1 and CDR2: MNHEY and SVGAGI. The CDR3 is CASSYSGVTLSEAFF. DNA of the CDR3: TGTGCCAGCAGTTACTCCGGGGTGACCCTTTCTGAAGCTTTCTTT.

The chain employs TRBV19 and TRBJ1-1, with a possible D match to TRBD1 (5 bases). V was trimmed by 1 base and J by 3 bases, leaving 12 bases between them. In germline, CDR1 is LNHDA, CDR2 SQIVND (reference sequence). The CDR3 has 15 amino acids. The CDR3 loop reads CASSIVTLGDTEAFF. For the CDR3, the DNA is TGTGCCAGTAGTATAGTGACCCTAGGGGACACTGAAGCTTTCTTT. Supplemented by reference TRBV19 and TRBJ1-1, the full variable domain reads DGGITQSPKYLFRKEGQNVTLSCEQNLNHDAMYWYRQDPGQGLRLIYYSQIVNDFQKGDIAEGYSVSREKKESFPLTVTSAQKNPTAFYLCASSIVTLGDTEAFFGQGTRLTVV.

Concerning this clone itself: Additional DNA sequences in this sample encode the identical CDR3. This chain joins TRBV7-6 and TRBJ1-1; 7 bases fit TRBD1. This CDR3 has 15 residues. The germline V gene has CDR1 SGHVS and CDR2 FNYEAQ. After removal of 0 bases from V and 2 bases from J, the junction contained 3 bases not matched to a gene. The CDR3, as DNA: TGTGCCAGCAGCTTAGCGCGACAGGGTAACACTGAAGCTTTCTTT. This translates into CASSLARQGNTEAFF.

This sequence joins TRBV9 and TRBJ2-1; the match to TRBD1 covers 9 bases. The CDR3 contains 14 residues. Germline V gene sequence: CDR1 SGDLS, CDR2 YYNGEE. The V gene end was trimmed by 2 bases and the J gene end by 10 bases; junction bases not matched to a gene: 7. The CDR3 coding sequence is TGTGCCAGCAGCGTCCGGGACAGGGTTAGCGAGCAGTTCTTC. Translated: CASSVRDRVSEQFF.

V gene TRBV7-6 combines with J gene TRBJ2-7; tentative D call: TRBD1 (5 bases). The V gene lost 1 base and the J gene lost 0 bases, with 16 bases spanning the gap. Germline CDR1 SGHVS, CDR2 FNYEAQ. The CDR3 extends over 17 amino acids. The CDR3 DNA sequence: TGTGCCAGCAGCTTAGGCGCTCTGGGGCCTAACTCCTACGAGCAGTACTTC. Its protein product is CASSLGALGPNSYEQYF. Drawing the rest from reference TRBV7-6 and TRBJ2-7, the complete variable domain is GAGVSQSPRYKVTKRGQDVALRCDPISGHVSLYWYRQALGQGPEFLTYFNYEAQQDKSGLPNDRFSAERPEGSISTLTIQRTEQRDSAMYRCASSLGALGPNSYEQYFGPGTRLTVT.

The CDR3 sequence: CASSQDFGKRGFTDTQYF. The CDR3 DNA reads as TGTGCCAGCAGCCAAGATTTTGGTAAGCGGGGCTTCACAGATACGCAGTATTTT. V and J are TRBV3-1 (or the pseudogene TRBV3-2) and TRBJ2-3; 7 nucleotides agree with TRBD2. The V segment lost 0 bases and the J segment 2 bases; nucleotides outside the gene matches: 11. The CDR3 contains 18 residues. Germline V gene data show CDR1 as LGHDT and CDR2 as YNNKEL (reference sequence).

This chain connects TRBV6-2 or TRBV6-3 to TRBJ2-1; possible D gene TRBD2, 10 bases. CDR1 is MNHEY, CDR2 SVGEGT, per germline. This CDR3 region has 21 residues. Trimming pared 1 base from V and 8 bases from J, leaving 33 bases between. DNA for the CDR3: TGTGCCAGCAGTTACTGGTCGGGACAGGGTGTTGCTAGCGGGAGTTCGGATGAGCAGTTCTTC. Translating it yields CASSYWSGQGVASGSSDEQFF.

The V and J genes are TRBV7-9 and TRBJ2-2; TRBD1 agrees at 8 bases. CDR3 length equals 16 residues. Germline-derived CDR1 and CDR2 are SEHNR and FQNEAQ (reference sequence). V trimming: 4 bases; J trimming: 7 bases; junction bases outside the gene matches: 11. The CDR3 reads CASSSRGQGANGELFF. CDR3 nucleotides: TGTGCCAGCAGCTCCCGAGGGCAGGGGGCAAACGGGGAGCTGTTTTTT.

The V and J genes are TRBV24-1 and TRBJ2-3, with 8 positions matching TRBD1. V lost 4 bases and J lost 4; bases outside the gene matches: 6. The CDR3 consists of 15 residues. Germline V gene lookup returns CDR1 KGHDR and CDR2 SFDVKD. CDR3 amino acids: CATSDQGQGPDTQYF. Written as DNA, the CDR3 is TGTGCCACCAGTGACCAAGGACAGGGCCCAGATACGCAGTATTTT.

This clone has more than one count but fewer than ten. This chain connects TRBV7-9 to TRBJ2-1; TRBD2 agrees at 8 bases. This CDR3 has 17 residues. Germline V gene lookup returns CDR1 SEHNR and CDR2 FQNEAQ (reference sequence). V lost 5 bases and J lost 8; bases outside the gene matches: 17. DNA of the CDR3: TGTGCCAGCAGCCGCCGGCGCTCAGCGGGAGCCAGTGATGAGCAGTTCTTC. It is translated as CASSRRRSAGASDEQFF.

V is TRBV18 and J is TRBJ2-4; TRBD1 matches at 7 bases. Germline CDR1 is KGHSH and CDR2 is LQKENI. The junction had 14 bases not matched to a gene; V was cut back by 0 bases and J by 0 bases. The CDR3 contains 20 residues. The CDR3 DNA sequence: TGTGCCAGCTCACCACCGATCGGGGACAGCAAAGTTCTAGCCAAAAACATTCAGTACTTC. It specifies CASSPPIGDSKVLAKNIQYF.

Here the CDR3 DNA reads TGTGCCAGTAAAACAGGGTACACTGAAGCTTTCTTT. Protein sequence: CASKTGYTEAFF. The chain links TRBV19 to TRBJ1-1; TRBD1 might be the D (6 bases). CDR1 and CDR2 (germline): LNHDA, SQIVND (reference sequence). Trimming stripped 7 bases from V and 3 bases from J, with 9 bases between. The CDR3 loop spans 12 amino acids.

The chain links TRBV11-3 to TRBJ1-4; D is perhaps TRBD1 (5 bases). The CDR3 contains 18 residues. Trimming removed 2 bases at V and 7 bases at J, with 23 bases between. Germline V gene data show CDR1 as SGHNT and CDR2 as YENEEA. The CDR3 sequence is CASSLRSTGKIGGEKLFF. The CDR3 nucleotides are TGTGCCAGCAGCTTAAGGTCCACAGGCAAGATCGGGGGTGAAAAACTGTTTTTT.

The CDR3 coding sequence is TGTGCCAGCAGGAAGGGAGGCACTGAAGCTTTCTTT. Translated: CASRKGGTEAFF. The V gene is TRBV25-1, the J gene TRBJ1-1; no firm D call. Between the trimmed V and J ends, which lost 6 bases and 4 bases, there was a span of 9 bases. CDR3 length: 12 residues. Germline CDR1 is MGHDK and CDR2 is SYGVNS. The variable domain in full, completed from reference TRBV25-1 and TRBJ1-1, reads EADIYQTPRYLVIGTGKKITLECSQTMGHDKMYWYQQDPGMELHLIHYSYGVNSTEKGDLSSESTVSRIRTEHFPLTLESARPSHTSQYLCASRKGGTEAFFGQGTRLTVV.

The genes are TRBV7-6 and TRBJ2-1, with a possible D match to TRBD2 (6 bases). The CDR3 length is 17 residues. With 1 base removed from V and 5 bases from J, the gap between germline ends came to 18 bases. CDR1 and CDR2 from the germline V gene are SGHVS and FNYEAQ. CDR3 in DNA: TGTGCCAGCAGCTTAGGGATTGGGGGGAGTAAAAACAATGAGCAGTTCTTC. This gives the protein CASSLGIGGSKNNEQFF.

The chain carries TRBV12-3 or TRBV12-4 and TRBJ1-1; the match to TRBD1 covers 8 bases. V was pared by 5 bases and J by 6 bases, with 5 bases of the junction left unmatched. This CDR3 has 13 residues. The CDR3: CASSNTGGPEAFF. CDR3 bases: TGTGCCAGCAGTAATACAGGGGGGCCTGAAGCTTTCTTT.

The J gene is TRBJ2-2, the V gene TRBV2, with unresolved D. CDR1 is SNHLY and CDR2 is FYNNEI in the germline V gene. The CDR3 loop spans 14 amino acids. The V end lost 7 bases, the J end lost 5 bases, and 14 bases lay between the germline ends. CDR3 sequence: CASTEFLFTGELFF. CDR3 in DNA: TGTGCCAGCACCGAGTTTCTGTTTACCGGGGAGCTGTTTTTT.

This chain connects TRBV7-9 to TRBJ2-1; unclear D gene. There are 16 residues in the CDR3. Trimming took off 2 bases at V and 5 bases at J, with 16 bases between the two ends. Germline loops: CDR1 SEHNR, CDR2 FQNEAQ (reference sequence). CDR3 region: CASSLSVFSANNEQFF. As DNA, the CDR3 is TGTGCCAGCAGCTTATCGGTTTTCAGCGCTAACAATGAGCAGTTCTTC.

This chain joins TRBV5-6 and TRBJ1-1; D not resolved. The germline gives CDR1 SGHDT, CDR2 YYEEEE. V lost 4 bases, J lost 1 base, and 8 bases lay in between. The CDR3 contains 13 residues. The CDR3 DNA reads TGTGCCAGCAGCGGCGGGAAGAACACTGAAGCTTTCTTT. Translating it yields CASSGGKNTEAFF.